This TCR beta chain stems from a study of blood T cells in healthy people across ages. V lost 5 bases and J lost 8, with 12 bases in between. The CDR3 loop spans 12 amino acids. Germline V lookup: CDR1 MDHEN, CDR2 SYDVKM. The second PCR ran about 6 to 11 cycles with a sample-barcoded 5' primer and J-beta primers. TCRdb reprocessed the 5' RACE reads via MiXCR and lists one record per CDR3 protein. The sample has roughly 1,100,000 distinct CDR3 sequences, around 25% seen once. These data also formed part of another study, on T cells of mothers and their children.

The chain couples TRBV28 to TRBJ1-1; a possible D gene is TRBD1 (5 bases). This receptor was obtained from a girl aged 2 to 9 in good health. Sequencing used blood. The CDR3 region has the DNA TGTGCCAGCAGTCCGAGGGACGGGGAAGCTTTCTTT. Translated: CASSPRDGEAFF.